This TCR beta chain was documented in a study of beta chain features in type 1 diabetes. About the research overall: Age and gender were similar between patients and healthy donors, as were cell yields.

Expressed TCRB transcripts were sequenced after all isolated RNA was converted to cDNA. Generated by immunoSEQ multiplex PCR, the TCRdb table keeps only in-frame clones and is missing some. The sample consists of around 300,000 clones, 8% of them appearing once. Trimming took 5 bases from V and 0 from J, leaving 10 bases between them. Germline values: CDR1 SGHTA, CDR2 FQGNSA. CDR3 length: 14 amino acids. The chain joins TRBV7-2 to TRBJ1-1; D not certain. The TCR sequence derives from a woman between 18 and 29 years old in good health. The material sequenced was central memory CD4+ T cells from blood. The CDR3 region has the DNA TGTGCCAGCAGCCCCCCGGTGATGAACACTGAAGCTTTCTTT. Translation: CASSPPVMNTEAFF.